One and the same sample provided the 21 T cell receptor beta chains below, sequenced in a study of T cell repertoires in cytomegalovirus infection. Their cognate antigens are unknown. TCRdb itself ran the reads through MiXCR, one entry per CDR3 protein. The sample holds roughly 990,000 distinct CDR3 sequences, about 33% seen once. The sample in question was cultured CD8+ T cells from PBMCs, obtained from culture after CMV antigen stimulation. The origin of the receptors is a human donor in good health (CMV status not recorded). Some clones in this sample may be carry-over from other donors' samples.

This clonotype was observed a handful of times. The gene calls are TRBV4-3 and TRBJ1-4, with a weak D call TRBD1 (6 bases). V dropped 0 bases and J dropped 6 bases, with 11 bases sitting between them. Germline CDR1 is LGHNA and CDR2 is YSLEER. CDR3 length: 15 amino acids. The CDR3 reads CASSQDRGGDEKLFF. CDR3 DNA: TGCGCCAGCAGCCAAGATAGGGGGGGCGATGAAAAACTGTTTTTT.

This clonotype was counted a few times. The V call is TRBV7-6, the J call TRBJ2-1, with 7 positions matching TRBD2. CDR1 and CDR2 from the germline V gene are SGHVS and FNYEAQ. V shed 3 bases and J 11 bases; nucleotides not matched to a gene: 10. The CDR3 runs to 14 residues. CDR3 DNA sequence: TGTGCCAGCAGCTTGGGGGGGGAGGGGAAAAAGCAGTTCTTC. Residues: CASSLGGEGKKQFF.

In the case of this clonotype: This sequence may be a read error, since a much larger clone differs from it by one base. The DNA of the CDR3 is TGTGTCAGCAGCTTAGCGCAGGCTATCACAGATACGCAGTATTTT. This codes for CVSSLAQAITDTQYF. The rearrangement joins TRBV7-6 to TRBJ2-3; a possible D gene is TRBD2 (5 bases). The germline gives CDR1 SGHVS, CDR2 FNYEAQ. The CDR3 covers 15 residues.

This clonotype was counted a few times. CDR3 in amino acids: CASSLNGPQHF. Written as DNA, the CDR3 is TGTGCCAGCAGCTTAAACGGGCCCCAGCATTTT. The chain recombines TRBV7-6 with TRBJ1-5; D remains ambiguous. Germline V lookup: CDR1 SGHVS, CDR2 FNYEAQ. Trimming took 2 bases from V and 9 from J, leaving 5 bases between them. This CDR3 contains 11 residues.

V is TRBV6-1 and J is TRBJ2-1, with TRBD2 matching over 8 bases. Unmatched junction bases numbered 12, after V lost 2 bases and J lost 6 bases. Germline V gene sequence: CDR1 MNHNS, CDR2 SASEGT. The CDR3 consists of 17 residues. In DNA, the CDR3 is TGTGCCAGCAGTGAATTCCCCGGGGGGGGAGCGTTCAATGAGCAGTTCTTC. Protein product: CASSEFPGGGAFNEQFF.

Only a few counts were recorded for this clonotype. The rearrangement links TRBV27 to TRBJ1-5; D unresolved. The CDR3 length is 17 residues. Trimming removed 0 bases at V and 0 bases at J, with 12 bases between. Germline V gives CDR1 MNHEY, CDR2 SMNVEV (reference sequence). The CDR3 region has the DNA TGTGCCAGCAGTTTATCGGCGTCGCAGACTAGCAATCAGCCCCAGCATTTT. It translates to CASSLSASQTSNQPQHF.

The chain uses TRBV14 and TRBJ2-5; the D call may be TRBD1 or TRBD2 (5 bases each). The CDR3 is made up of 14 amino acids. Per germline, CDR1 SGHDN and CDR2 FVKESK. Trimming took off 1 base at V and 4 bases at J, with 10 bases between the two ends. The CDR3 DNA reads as TGTGCCAGCAGCCAAGCGGGGACCGGAGAGACCCAGTACTTC. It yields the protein CASSQAGTGETQYF.

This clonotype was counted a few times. This CDR3 is CASSIDWGAVLDEQFF. CDR3 coding DNA: TGTGCCAGTAGTATTGATTGGGGGGCCGTACTTGATGAGCAGTTCTTC. The chain carries TRBV19 and TRBJ2-1, with D perhaps matching TRBD1 or TRBD2 (6 bases each). The CDR3 runs 16 residues. The germline gives CDR1 LNHDA, CDR2 SQIVND (reference sequence). Trimming cost V 3 bases and J 8 bases, with 20 bases left between them.

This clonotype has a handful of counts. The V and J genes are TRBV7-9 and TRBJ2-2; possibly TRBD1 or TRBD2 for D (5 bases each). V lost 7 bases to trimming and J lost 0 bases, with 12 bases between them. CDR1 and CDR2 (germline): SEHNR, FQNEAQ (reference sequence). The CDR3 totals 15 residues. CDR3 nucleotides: TGTGCCAGCACAGGGACCGAACCGAACACCGGGGAGCTGTTTTTT. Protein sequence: CASTGTEPNTGELFF.

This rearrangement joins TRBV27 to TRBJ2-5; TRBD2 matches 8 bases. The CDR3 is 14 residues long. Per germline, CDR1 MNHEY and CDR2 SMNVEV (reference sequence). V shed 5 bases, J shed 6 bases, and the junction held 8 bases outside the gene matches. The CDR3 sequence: CASSPAGGWKTQYF. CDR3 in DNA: TGTGCCAGCAGTCCCGCGGGGGGTTGGAAGACCCAGTACTTC.

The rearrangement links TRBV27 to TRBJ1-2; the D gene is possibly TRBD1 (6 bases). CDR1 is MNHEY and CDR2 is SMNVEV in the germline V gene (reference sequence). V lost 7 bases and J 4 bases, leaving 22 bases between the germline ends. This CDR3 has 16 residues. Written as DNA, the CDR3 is TGTGCCAGCACCCACCTCAGGGGAGGGGGGATCTATGGCTACACCTTC. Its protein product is CASTHLRGGGIYGYTF.

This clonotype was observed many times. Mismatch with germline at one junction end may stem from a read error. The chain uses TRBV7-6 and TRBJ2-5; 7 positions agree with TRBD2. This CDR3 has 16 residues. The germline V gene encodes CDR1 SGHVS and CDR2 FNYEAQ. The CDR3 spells CASSGGRAGPLETQYF. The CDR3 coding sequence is TGTGCTAGCAGCGGAGGGCGAGCGGGGCCTTTGGAGACCCAGTACTTC.

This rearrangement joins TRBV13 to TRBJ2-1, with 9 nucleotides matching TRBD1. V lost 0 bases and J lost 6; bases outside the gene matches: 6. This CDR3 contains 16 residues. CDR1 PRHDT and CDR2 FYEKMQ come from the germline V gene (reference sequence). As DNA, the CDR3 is TGTGCCAGCAGCTTAGGGGGACAGGGTGGTGCCAATGAGCAGTTCTTC. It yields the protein CASSLGGQGGANEQFF.

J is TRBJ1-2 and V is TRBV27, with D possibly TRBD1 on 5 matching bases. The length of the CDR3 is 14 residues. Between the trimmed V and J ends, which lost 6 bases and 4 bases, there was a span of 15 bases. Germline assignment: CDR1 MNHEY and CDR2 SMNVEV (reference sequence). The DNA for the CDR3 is TGTGCCAGCAGGCGGGGGGGGGGTCCCTATGGCTACACCTTC. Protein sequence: CASRRGGGPYGYTF.

Written as DNA, the CDR3 is TGTGCCAGCAGTTTAGTGGGCAGGCCCGACTATGGCTACACCTTC. Translation gives CASSLVGRPDYGYTF. The chain combines TRBV27 with TRBJ1-2; no firm D call. Germline CDR1 and CDR2: MNHEY and SMNVEV (reference sequence). V lost 2 bases and J lost 3, with 13 bases in between. This CDR3 contains 15 residues.

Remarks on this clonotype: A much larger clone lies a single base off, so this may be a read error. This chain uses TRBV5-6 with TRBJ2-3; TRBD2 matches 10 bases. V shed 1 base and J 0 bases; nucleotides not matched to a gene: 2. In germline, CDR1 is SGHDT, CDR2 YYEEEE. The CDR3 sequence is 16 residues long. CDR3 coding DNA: TGTGCCAGCAGCTTGACTAGCGGGGATAGCACAGATACGCAGTATTTT. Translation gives CASSLTSGDSTDTQYF.

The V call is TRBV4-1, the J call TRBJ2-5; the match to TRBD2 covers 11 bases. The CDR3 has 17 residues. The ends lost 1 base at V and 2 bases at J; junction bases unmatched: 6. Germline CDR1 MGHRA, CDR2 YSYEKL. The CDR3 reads CASSQVHTSGGQETQYF. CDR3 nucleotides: TGCGCCAGCAGCCAAGTCCACACTAGCGGGGGACAAGAGACCCAGTACTTC.

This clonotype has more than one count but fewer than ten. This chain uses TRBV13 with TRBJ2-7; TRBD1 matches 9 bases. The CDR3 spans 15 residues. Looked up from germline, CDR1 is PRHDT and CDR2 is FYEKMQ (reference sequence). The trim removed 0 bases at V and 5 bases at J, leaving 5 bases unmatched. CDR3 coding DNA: TGTGCCAGCAGCTTAGGCCGGACAGGGGTCCACGAGCAGTACTTC. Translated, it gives CASSLGRTGVHEQYF.

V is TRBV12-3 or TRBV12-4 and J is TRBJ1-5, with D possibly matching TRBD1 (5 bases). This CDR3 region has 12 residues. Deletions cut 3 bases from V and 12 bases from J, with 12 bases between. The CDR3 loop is CASSFGGGVQHF. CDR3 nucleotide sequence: TGTGCCAGCAGTTTTGGAGGAGGGGTCCAGCATTTT.

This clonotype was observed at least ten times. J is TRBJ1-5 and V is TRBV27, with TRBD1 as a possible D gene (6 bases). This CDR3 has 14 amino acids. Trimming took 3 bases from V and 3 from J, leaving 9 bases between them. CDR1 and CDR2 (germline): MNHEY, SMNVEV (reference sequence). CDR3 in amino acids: CASSFGTHNQPQHF. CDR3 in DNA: TGTGCCAGCAGTTTTGGGACACACAATCAGCCCCAGCATTTT.

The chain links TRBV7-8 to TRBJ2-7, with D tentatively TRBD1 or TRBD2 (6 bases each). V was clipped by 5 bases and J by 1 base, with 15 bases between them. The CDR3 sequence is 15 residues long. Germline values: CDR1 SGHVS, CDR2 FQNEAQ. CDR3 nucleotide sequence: TGTGCCAGCAGCCCCGGGGGCTTCGGGTCCTACGAGCAGTACGTC. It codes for CASSPGGFGSYEQYV.